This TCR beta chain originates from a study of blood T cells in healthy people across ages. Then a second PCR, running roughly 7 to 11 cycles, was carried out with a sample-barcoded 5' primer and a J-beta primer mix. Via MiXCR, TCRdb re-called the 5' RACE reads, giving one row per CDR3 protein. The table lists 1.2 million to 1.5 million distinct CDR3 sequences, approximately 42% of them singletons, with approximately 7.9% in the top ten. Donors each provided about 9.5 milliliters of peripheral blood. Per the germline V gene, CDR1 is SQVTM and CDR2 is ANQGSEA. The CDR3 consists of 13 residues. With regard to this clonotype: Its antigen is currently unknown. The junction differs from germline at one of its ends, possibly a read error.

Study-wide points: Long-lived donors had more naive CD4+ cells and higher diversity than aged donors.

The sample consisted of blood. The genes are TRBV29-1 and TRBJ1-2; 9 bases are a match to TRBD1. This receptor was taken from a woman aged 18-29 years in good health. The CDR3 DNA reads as TGCAGCGTTCCGGGACAGGGCGAGTCCGGCTACTCCTTC. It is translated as CSVPGQGESGYSF.